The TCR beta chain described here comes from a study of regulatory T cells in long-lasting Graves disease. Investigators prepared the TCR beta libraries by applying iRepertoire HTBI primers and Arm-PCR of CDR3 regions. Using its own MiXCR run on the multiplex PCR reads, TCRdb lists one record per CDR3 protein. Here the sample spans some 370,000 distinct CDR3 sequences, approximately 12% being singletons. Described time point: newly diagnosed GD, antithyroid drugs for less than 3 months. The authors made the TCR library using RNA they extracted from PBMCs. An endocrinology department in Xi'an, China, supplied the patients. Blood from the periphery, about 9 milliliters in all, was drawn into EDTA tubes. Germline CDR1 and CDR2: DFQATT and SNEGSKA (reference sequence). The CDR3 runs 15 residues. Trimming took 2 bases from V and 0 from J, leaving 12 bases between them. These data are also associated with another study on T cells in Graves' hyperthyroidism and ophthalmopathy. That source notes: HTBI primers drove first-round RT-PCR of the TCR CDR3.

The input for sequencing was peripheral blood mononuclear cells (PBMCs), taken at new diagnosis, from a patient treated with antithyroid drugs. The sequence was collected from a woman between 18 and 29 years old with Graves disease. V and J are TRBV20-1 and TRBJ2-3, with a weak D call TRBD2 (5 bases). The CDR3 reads CSARMRVSSTDTQYF. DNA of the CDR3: TGCAGTGCTAGAATGCGGGTATCTAGCACAGATACGCAGTATTTT.